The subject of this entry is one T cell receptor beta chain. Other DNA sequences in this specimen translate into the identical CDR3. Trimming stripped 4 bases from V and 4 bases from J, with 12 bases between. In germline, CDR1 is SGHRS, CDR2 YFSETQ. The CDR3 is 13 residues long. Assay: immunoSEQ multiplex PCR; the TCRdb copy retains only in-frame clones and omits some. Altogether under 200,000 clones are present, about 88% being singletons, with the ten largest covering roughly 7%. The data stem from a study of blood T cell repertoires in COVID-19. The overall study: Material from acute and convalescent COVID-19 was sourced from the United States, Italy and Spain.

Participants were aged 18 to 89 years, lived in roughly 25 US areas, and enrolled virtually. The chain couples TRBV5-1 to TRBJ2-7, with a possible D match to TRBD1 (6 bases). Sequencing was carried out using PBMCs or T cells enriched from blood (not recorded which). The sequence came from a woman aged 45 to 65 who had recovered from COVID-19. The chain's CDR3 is CASSPSQGYEQYF. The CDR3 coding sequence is TGCGCCAGCAGCCCCAGTCAGGGGTACGAGCAGTACTTC.